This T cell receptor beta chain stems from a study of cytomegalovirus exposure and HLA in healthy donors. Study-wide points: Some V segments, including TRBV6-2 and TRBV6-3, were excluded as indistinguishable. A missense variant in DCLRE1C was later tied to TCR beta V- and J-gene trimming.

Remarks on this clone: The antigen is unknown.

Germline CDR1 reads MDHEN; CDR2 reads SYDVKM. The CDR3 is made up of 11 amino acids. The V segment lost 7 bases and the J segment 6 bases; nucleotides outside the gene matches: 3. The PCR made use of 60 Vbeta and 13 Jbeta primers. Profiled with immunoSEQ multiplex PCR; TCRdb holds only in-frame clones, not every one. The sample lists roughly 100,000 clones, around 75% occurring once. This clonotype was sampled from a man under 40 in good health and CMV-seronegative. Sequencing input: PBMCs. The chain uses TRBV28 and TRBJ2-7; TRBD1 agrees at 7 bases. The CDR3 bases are TGTGCCAGCATACAGGGGTCCGAGCAGTACTTC. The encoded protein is CASIQGSEQYF.